These 27 T cell receptor beta chains were all obtained from the same sample, sequenced in a study of T cells in Graves' hyperthyroidism and ophthalmopathy. RNA transcripts provided the source from which TCR beta CDR3 regions were amplified. First-round RT-PCR of the TCR CDR3 relied on the HTBI primer set. TCRdb ran MiXCR on the multiplex PCR reads and lists one entry per CDR3 protein. The data show hundreds of thousands of distinct CDR3 sequences, approximately 14% seen once. Sequenced input: blood. The receptors shown here come from a woman aged 18-30 years with Graves' hyperthyroidism.

This clonotype has at least ten counts. The chain carries TRBV6-5 and TRBJ2-1; D could derive from TRBD1 or TRBD2 (5 bases each). The germline V and J ends were trimmed by 2 bases and 6 bases, with 14 bases remaining between them. Germline lookup yields CDR1 MNHEY and CDR2 SVGAGI. This CDR3 is 15 amino acids long. The CDR3, as DNA: TGTGCCAGCAGTTACGAACGGGGCTTCTTCAATGAGCAGTTCTTC. Protein: CASSYERGFFNEQFF.

This clonotype was seen many times. This chain connects TRBV6-1 to TRBJ1-5; possibly TRBD1 for D (5 bases). This CDR3 is built from 12 residues. Deletions cut 10 bases from V and 5 bases from J, with 12 bases between. Germline CDR1 and CDR2: MNHNS and SASEGT. CDR3: CAIGTGDQPQHF. The CDR3 bases are TGTGCCATCGGGACGGGCGATCAGCCCCAGCATTTT.

The chain employs TRBV7-9 and TRBJ2-1, with 10 bases that match TRBD2. J gave up 0 bases and V 3 bases, and 14 bases lay outside the gene matches. The CDR3 is 20 amino acids. Germline V gene data show CDR1 as SEHNR and CDR2 as FQNEAQ (reference sequence). CDR3 nucleotide sequence: TGTGCCAGCAGCTTGGGACCGGAGCGGGAGGGCCGGGGCTCCTACAATGAGCAGTTCTTC. It yields the protein CASSLGPEREGRGSYNEQFF.

The rearrangement links TRBV3-1 to TRBJ2-7, with D perhaps matching TRBD1 (6 bases). Trimming pared 4 bases from V and 1 base from J, leaving 14 bases between. The CDR3 is made up of 15 amino acids. Germline-derived CDR1 and CDR2 are LGHDT and YNNKEL (reference sequence). The CDR3 DNA reads TGTGCCAGCAGCCTCCGGGACATGACGTCCTACGAGCAGTACTTC. Protein: CASSLRDMTSYEQYF.

In its sample, this clonotype was seen many times. CDR3 bases: TGTGCCAGCAGTGTAACATTCAACAATCAGCCCCAGCATTTT. Encoded protein: CASSVTFNNQPQHF. This rearrangement joins TRBV12-3 or TRBV12-4 to TRBJ1-5; D is uncertain. CDR3 length: 14 residues. Trimming shortened V by 5 bases and J by 3 bases, and 11 bases separated the two germline ends.

The rearrangement uses TRBV5-1 and TRBJ1-1; 9 bases are shared with TRBD1. The V segment lost 4 bases and the J segment 1 base; nucleotides outside the gene matches: 14. The CDR3 covers 18 residues. Germline V gene sequence: CDR1 SGHRS, CDR2 YFSETQ. The CDR3 nucleotides are TGCGCCAGCAGCAAGGAGCTACTGGGGACAGGGCCGAACACTGAAGCTTTCTTT. Its protein product is CASSKELLGTGPNTEAFF.

The chain recombines TRBV9 with TRBJ2-7; maybe TRBD1 (5 bases). Looked up from germline, CDR1 is SGDLS and CDR2 is YYNGEE. Trimming took 0 bases from V and 4 from J, leaving 14 bases between them. The CDR3 totals 15 residues. The CDR3 nucleotides read TGTGCCAGCAGCGTAGAGCAGGGTTCGACGTACGAGCAGTACTTC. This translates into CASSVEQGSTYEQYF.

CDR3 bases: TGTGCCAGCAGCGTAGGGTACAATGAGCAGTTCTTC. Its translation: CASSVGYNEQFF. V is TRBV9 and J is TRBJ2-1; D remains ambiguous. This CDR3 is built from 12 residues. Trimming removed 0 bases at V and 4 bases at J, with 2 bases between. Germline CDR1 SGDLS, CDR2 YYNGEE.

The chain joins TRBV7-9 to TRBJ2-5; 7 bases match TRBD2. The CDR3 contains 13 residues. The germline V gene has CDR1 SEHNR and CDR2 FQNEAQ (reference sequence). Unmatched junction bases numbered 10, after V lost 6 bases and J lost 9 bases. The CDR3 is CASSAGVRGAQYF. CDR3 nucleotide sequence: TGTGCCAGCAGTGCGGGGGTACGGGGGGCCCAGTACTTC.

This clonotype was seen ten or more times. The chain has TRBV15 and TRBJ2-7, with D possibly TRBD2 on 6 matching bases. Germline V gives CDR1 LNHNV, CDR2 YYDKDF (reference sequence). V lost 8 bases to trimming and J lost 5 bases, with 13 bases between them. The CDR3 consists of 12 residues. CDR3 region: CATGIGGDEQYF. In DNA, the CDR3 is TGTGCCACCGGAATCGGGGGAGACGAGCAGTACTTC.

V gene TRBV12-3 or TRBV12-4 combines with J gene TRBJ1-5, with 12 bases aligning to TRBD1. V lost 5 bases, J lost 7 bases, and 9 bases stayed unmatched. The CDR3 is 16 amino acids. The CDR3 is CASSPRDRGPGQPQHF. Written as DNA, the CDR3 is TGTGCCAGCAGTCCCCGGGACAGGGGGCCGGGACAGCCCCAGCATTTT.

This clonotype was picked up many times. The chain recombines TRBV12-3 or TRBV12-4 with TRBJ1-4, with TRBD1 as a possible D gene (6 bases). V shed 4 bases and J shed 4 bases, with 16 bases lying between them. This CDR3 contains 16 residues. The CDR3 DNA follows: TGTGCCAGCAGTTCCCAGGCGGGGGGCGGTAATGAAAAACTGTTTTTT. Translation gives CASSSQAGGGNEKLFF.

This clonotype has ten or more counts. This sequence joins TRBV6-1 and TRBJ1-2; TRBD1 might be the D (6 bases). The CDR3 sequence is 15 residues long. Between the trimmed V and J ends, which lost 5 bases and 7 bases, there was a span of 20 bases. Germline CDR1 MNHNS, CDR2 SASEGT. CDR3 nucleotides: TGTGCCAGCAGTCCCCTTTTTGGGGGGCTCGGTGGCTACACCTTC. Translation: CASSPLFGGLGGYTF.

This clonotype was picked up many times. The chain joins TRBV2 to TRBJ1-5; D is perhaps TRBD1 (6 bases). The length of the CDR3 is 14 residues. Per germline, CDR1 SNHLY and CDR2 FYNNEI. Trimming took off 6 bases at V and 4 bases at J, with 13 bases between the two ends. The CDR3 DNA follows: TGTGCCAGCAGCCGCGGGACAAATAATCAGCCCCAGCATTTT. Translation: CASSRGTNNQPQHF.

CDR3 sequence reads: CASSEGDSNTGELFF. CDR3 sequence (DNA): TGTGCCAGCAGTGAAGGAGACAGCAACACCGGGGAGCTGTTTTTT. The chain recombines TRBV7-9 with TRBJ2-2; D perhaps matches TRBD1 (5 bases). V was cut by 6 bases and J by 2 bases, with 13 bases left in between. The CDR3 is made up of 15 amino acids. Per germline, CDR1 SEHNR and CDR2 FQNEAQ (reference sequence).

Many counts were recorded for this clonotype. The V and J genes are TRBV2 and TRBJ2-2; either TRBD1 or TRBD2 may fit D (6 bases each). The CDR3 extends over 12 amino acids. The V and J ends lost 8 bases and 7 bases respectively, with 11 bases between them. Germline loops: CDR1 SNHLY, CDR2 FYNNEI. This chain's CDR3 is CASGGPGGELFF. In nucleotides, the CDR3 is TGTGCCAGCGGGGGGCCGGGCGGGGAGCTGTTTTTT.

This clonotype came up many times. The gene calls are TRBV18 and TRBJ2-7, with D perhaps being TRBD1 or TRBD2 (5 bases each). Germline-derived CDR1 and CDR2 are KGHSH and LQKENI. V was trimmed by 6 bases and J by 2 bases, leaving 20 bases between them. CDR3 length: 16 amino acids. CDR3 coding DNA: TGTGCCAGCTCTCCCGGGGCGCCAGGTACCCCCTACGAGCAGTACTTC. This translates into CASSPGAPGTPYEQYF.

The chain joins TRBV4-2 to TRBJ2-7; D not resolved. CDR3 length: 15 residues. Germline-derived CDR1 and CDR2 are LGHNA and YNFKEQ. Deletions cut 0 bases from V and 2 bases from J, with 11 bases between. Here the CDR3 DNA reads TGTGCCAGCAGCCAAGAAGAAGGAAACCCCTACGAGCAGTACTTC. The encoded protein is CASSQEEGNPYEQYF.

This clonotype showed up many times. V is TRBV5-1 and J is TRBJ2-7; D is possibly TRBD1 or TRBD2 (6 bases each). Germline loops: CDR1 SGHRS, CDR2 YFSETQ. The CDR3 is 14 amino acids. The germline V and J ends were trimmed by 0 bases and 5 bases, with 12 bases remaining between them. The CDR3 DNA follows: TGCGCCAGCAGCTTGGAAGGGGGGCGCCACGAGCAGTACTTC. The encoded protein is CASSLEGGRHEQYF.

This clonotype was counted many times. This chain uses TRBV5-1 with TRBJ1-1; 7 nucleotides agree with TRBD1. The junction had 15 bases not matched to a gene; V was cut back by 6 bases and J by 1 base. This CDR3 has 17 residues. Germline CDR1 is SGHRS and CDR2 is YFSETQ. In DNA, the CDR3 is TGCGCCAGCATGCGTCTTATTAACAGGGGAAGGAACACTGAAGCTTTCTTT. It encodes CASMRLINRGRNTEAFF.

This clonotype was seen repeatedly, ten times or more. CDR3 region: CASSQDPPYEQYF. In DNA, the CDR3 is TGCGCCAGCAGCCAAGATCCACCCTACGAGCAGTACTTC. The chain combines TRBV4-1 with TRBJ2-7; D gene uncertain. Trimming pared 0 bases from V and 2 bases from J, leaving 5 bases between. From germline, CDR1 is MGHRA and CDR2 YSYEKL. This CDR3 contains 13 residues.

This clonotype has ten or more counts. As DNA, the CDR3 is TGCAGTGCTAGAGATCAGGCTAGCGGGGGGGGCACAGATACGCAGTATTTT. As protein: CSARDQASGGGTDTQYF. The chain combines TRBV20-1 with TRBJ2-3, with 12 bases identical to TRBD2. The CDR3 loop spans 17 amino acids. Losses at the gene ends were 0 bases for V and 1 base for J; bases not matched to a gene: 5. Germline assignment: CDR1 DFQATT and CDR2 SNEGSKA (reference sequence).

The V call is TRBV12-3 or TRBV12-4, the J call TRBJ2-5; TRBD1 agrees at 8 bases. The CDR3 has 14 amino acids. Trimming at V came to 3 bases and at J to 5 bases, leaving 5 bases not matched to a gene. CDR3 nucleotide sequence: TGTGCCAGCAGTTTGCGACAGGGGTTGGAGACCCAGTACTTC. It translates to CASSLRQGLETQYF.

At least ten counts were recorded for this clonotype. The rearrangement uses TRBV2 and TRBJ2-5; TRBD1 aligns across 9 bases. The CDR3 has 14 residues. CDR1 and CDR2 from the germline V gene are SNHLY and FYNNEI. The junction had 9 bases not matched to a gene; V was cut back by 7 bases and J by 6 bases. CDR3 in DNA: TGTGCCAGCACCCCCGGGACAGGGCGCCAGACCCAGTACTTC. Translating gives CASTPGTGRQTQYF.

This clonotype was counted at least ten times. V and J are TRBV6-6 and TRBJ2-4; D is undetermined. The CDR3 contains 11 residues. Germline V CDR1 and CDR2: MNHNY, SVGAGI (reference sequence). The germline V and J ends were trimmed by 2 bases and 6 bases, with 2 bases remaining between them. CDR3 amino acids: CASSYGNIQYF. CDR3 nucleotide sequence: TGTGCCAGCAGTTACGGAAACATTCAGTACTTC.

This clonotype was seen ten or more times. The V and J genes are TRBV7-8 and TRBJ2-1; TRBD2 matches 7 bases. The junction had 10 bases not matched to a gene; V was cut back by 7 bases and J by 4 bases. The CDR3 spans 15 residues. Germline CDR1 is SGHVS and CDR2 is FQNEAQ. CDR3 nucleotides: TGTGCCAGCACCCCGTGGGCTAGCGGATACAATGAGCAGTTCTTC. Encoded protein: CASTPWASGYNEQFF.

This clonotype came up many times. The chain joins TRBV4-1 to TRBJ1-1, with 9 bases identical to TRBD1. This CDR3 spans 17 amino acids. Germline V gene sequence: CDR1 MGHRA, CDR2 YSYEKL. V shed 2 bases and J 3 bases; nucleotides not matched to a gene: 10. For the CDR3, the DNA is TGCGCCAGCAGCCAAAAGTACATCCGGGACAGGGACACTGAAGCTTTCTTT. Protein: CASSQKYIRDRDTEAFF.